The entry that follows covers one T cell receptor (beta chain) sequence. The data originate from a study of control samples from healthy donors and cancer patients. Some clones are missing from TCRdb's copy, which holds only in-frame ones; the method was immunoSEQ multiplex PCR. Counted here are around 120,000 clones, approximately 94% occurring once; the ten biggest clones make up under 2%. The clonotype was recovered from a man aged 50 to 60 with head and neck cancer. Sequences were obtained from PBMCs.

This CDR3 reads CASRPDRDNIELPKNIQYF. Written as DNA, the CDR3 is TGTGCCAGCAGACCGGACCGGGACAACATAGAGCTTCCCAAAAACATTCAGTACTTC. The V and J genes are TRBV7-9 and TRBJ2-4, with D possibly matching TRBD1 (6 bases). Looked up from germline, CDR1 is SEHNR and CDR2 is FQNEAQ (reference sequence). The CDR3 loop spans 19 amino acids. V was clipped by 6 bases and J by 2 bases, with 26 bases between them.